This T cell receptor beta chain was recorded in a study of molecular identifiers for immune sequencing clone quantification. Trimming pared 6 bases from V and 1 base from J, leaving 14 bases between. In germline, CDR1 is MNHEY, CDR2 SVGAGI. The CDR3 is 15 amino acids. This clonotype appeared many times. Its cognate antigen is unknown. TCRdb processed the PCR reads anew with MiXCR; each CDR3 protein has one entry. The table records around 480,000 distinct CDR3 sequences, roughly a fifth of them present only once. General observations from the study: In cases of identical TCR molecules sharing a barcode, highly expanded clone sizes could be underestimated. Over 99% of effector molecules, yet under 1% of naive-cell molecules, were held by clones above 20 RNA copies.

The sequenced sample was naive CD8+ T cells from blood, with Jurkat cell RNA spiked in. Sample subset: FACS-sorted CD8+CD4-CCR7+CD45RA+ naive T cells. The receptor was derived from a human donor in good health. Some libraries in this study had Jurkat cell RNA spiked in. The V gene is TRBV6-5, the J gene TRBJ2-3, with D maybe TRBD2 (6 bases). CDR3 loop: CASRKVGGGTDTQYF. The CDR3 region has the DNA TGTGCCAGCAGAAAAGTGGGGGGAGGCACAGATACGCAGTATTTT.